This T cell receptor (beta chain) is drawn from a study of cytomegalovirus exposure and HLA in healthy donors. As regards this clone: Its specificity is unknown.

Study-level results: In a later analysis, TCR beta V- and J-gene trimming showed a link to a missense DCLRE1C variant. The authors later found most CMV-associated TCR beta chains appeared HLA-restricted.

The PCR employed 60 Vbeta primers together with 13 Jbeta primers. Methods used by the authors: The authors later counted 75 million to 90 million unique TCR beta chains, approximately 10 million of them shared. The assay was immunoSEQ multiplex PCR, and TCRdb's table has in-frame clones only and misses some. The V and J calls and clone size were taken over from that table, and D and trimming were inferred from the DNA. The table lists approximately 95,000 clones, under 85% of them singletons. Trimming at V came to 4 bases and at J to 0 bases, leaving 7 bases not matched to a gene. The CDR3 runs 17 residues. Germline loops: CDR1 SGHRS, CDR2 YFSETQ.

The receptor's source is a woman between 40 and 55 years old in good health and CMV-seropositive. The chain links TRBV5-1 to TRBJ2-5; 12 bases match TRBD2. Sequencing input: PBMCs. The CDR3 reads CASSPSGRAKYQETQYF. The CDR3 DNA reads as TGCGCCAGCAGCCCTAGCGGGAGGGCGAAGTACCAAGAGACCCAGTACTTC.